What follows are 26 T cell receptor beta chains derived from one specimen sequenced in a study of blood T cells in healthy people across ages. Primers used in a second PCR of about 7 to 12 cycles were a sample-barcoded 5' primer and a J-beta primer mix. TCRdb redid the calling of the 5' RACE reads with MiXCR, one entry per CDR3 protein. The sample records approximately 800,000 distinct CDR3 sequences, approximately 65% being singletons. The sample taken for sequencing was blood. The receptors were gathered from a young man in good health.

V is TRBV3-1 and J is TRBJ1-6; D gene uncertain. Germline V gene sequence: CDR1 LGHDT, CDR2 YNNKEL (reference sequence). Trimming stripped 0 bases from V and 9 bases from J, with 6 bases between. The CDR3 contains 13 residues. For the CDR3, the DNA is TGTGCCAGCAGCCAAGATCTCGGTTCACCCCTCCACTTT. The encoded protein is CASSQDLGSPLHF.

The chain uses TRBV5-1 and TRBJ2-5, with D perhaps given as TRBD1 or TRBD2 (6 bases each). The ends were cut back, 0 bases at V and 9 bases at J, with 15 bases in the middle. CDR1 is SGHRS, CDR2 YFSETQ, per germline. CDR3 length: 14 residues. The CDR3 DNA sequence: TGCGCCAGCAGCTTGGGGTGGGGGGCCGTTCCCCAGTACTTC. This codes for CASSLGWGAVPQYF.

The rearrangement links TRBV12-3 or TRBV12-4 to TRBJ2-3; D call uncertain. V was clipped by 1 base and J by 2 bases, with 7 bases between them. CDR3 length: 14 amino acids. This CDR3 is CASSLEQPTDTQYF. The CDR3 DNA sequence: TGTGCCAGCAGTTTAGAACAGCCCACAGATACGCAGTATTTT.

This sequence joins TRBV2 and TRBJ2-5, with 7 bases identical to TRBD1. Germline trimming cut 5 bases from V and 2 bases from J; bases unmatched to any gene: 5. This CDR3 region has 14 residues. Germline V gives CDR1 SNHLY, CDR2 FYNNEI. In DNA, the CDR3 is TGTGCCAGCAGTCGGGACAGCTATCAAGAGACCCAGTACTTC. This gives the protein CASSRDSYQETQYF.

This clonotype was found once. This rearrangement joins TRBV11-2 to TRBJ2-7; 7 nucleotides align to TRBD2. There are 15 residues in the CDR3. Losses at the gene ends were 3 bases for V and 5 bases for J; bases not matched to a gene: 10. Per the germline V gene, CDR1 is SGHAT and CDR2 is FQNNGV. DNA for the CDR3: TGTGCCAGCAGCTTCCGTTGGGACTACCACGACGAGCAGTACTTC. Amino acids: CASSFRWDYHDEQYF. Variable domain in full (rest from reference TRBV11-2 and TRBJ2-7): EAGVAQSPRYKIIEKRQSVAFWCNPISGHATLYWYQQILGQGPKLLIQFQNNGVVDDSQLPKDRFSAERLKGVDSTLKIQPAKLEDSAVYLCASSFRWDYHDEQYFGPGTRLTVT.

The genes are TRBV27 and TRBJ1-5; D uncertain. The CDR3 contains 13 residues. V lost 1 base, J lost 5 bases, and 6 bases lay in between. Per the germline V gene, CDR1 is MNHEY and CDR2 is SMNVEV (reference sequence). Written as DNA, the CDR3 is TGTGCCAGCAGTTTATACGGATATCAGCCCCAGCATTTT. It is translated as CASSLYGYQPQHF.

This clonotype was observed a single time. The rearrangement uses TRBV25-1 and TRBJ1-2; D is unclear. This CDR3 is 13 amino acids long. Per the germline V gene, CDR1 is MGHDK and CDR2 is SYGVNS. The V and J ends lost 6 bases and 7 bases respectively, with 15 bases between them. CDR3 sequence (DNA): TGTGCCAGCAGGGCCGGGCCCCTCGTTGGCTACACCTTC. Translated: CASRAGPLVGYTF.

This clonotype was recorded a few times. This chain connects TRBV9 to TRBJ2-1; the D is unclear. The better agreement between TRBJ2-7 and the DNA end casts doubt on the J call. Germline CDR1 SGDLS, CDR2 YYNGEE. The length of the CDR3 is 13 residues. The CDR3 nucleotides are TGTGCCAGCAGCGCGGGCAGCTACAATGAGCAGTACTTC. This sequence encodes CASSAGSYNEQYF.

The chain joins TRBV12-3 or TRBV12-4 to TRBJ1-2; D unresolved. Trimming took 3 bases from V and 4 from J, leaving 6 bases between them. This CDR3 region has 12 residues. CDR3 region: CASSLLPYGYTF. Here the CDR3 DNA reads TGTGCCAGCAGTTTGCTCCCCTATGGCTACACCTTC.

CDR3 sequence: CASRTQGAANSPLHF. As DNA, the CDR3 is TGTGCCAGCAGAACCCAGGGGGCCGCGAATTCACCCCTCCACTTT. This chain uses TRBV27 with TRBJ1-6, with TRBD1 matching 8 bases. Germline V lookup: CDR1 MNHEY, CDR2 SMNVEV (reference sequence). The trim removed 6 bases at V and 7 bases at J, leaving 8 bases unmatched. The CDR3 has 15 amino acids.

The CDR3 here is CASRLQGQRNTEAFF. CDR3 in DNA: TGTGCCAGCAGGCTACAGGGGCAGAGAAACACTGAAGCTTTCTTT. The chain carries TRBV27 and TRBJ1-1, with 7 bases lining up with TRBD1. The CDR3 has 15 residues. Trimming at V came to 6 bases and at J to 2 bases, leaving 9 bases not matched to a gene. The germline CDR1 and CDR2 sequences are MNHEY and SMNVEV (reference sequence).

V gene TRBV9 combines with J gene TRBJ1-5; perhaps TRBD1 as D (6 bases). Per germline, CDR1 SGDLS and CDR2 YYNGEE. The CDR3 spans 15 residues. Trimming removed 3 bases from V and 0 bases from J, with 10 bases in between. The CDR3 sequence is CASSDREYSNQPQHF. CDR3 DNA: TGTGCCAGCAGCGACAGGGAATATAGCAATCAGCCCCAGCATTTT.

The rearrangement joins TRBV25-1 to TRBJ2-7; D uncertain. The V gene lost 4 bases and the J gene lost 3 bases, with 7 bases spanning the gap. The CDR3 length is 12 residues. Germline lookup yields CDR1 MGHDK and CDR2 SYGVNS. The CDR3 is CASSARFYEQYF. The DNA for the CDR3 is TGTGCCAGCAGTGCCAGGTTCTACGAGCAGTACTTC.

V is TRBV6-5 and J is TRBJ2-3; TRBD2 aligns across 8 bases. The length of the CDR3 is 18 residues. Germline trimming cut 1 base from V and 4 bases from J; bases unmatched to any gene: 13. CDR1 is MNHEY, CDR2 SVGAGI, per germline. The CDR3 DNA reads TGTGCCAGCAGTTACTTGGTAGCAGAAGCGGGGGAGGCAGATACGCAGTATTTT. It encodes CASSYLVAEAGEADTQYF.

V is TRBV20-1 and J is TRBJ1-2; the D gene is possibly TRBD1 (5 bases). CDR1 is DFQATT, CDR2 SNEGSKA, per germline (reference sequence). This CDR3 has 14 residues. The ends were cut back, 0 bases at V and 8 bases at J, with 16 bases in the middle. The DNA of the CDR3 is TGCAGTGCTAGAGATGGGGGACCGTCAGTGGGCTACACCTTC. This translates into CSARDGGPSVGYTF.

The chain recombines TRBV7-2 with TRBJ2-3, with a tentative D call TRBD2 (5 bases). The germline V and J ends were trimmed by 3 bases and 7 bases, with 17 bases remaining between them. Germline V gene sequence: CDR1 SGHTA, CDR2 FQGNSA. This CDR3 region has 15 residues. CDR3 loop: CASSFGSGVGYTQYF. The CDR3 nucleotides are TGTGCCAGCAGCTTTGGCAGCGGAGTGGGATATACGCAGTATTTT.

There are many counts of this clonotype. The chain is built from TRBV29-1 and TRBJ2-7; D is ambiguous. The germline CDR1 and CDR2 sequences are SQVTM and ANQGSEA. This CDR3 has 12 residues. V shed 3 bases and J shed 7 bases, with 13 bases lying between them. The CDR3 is CSVEWGSEEQYF. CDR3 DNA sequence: TGCAGCGTTGAGTGGGGATCAGAGGAGCAGTACTTC.

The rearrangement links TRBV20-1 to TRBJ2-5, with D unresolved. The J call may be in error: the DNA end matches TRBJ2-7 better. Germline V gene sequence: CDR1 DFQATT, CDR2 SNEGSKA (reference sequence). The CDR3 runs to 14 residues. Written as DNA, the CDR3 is TGCAGTGCTGCCCCTTCTCCTAAACCCTACGAGCAGTACTTC. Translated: CSAAPSPKPYEQYF.

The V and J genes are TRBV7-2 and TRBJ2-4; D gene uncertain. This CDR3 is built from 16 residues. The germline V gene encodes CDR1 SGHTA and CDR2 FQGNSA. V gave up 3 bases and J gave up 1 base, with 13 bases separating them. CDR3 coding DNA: TGTGCCAGCAGCTTGGAAGTGGTTGGGGCCAAAAACATTCAGTACTTC. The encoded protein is CASSLEVVGAKNIQYF. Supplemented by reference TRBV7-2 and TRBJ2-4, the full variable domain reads GAGVSQSPSNKVTEKGKDVELRCDPISGHTALYWYRQSLGQGLEFLIYFQGNSAPDKSGLPSDRFSAERTGGSVSTLTIQRTQQEDSAVYLCASSLEVVGAKNIQYFGAGTRLSVL.

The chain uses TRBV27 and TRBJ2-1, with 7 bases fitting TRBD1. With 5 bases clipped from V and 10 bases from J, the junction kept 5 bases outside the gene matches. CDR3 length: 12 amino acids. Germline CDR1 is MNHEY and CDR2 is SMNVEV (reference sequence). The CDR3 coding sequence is TGTGCCAGCAGTGGACACAGGGGAGAGCAGTTCTTC. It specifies CASSGHRGEQFF.

The CDR3 bases are TGCAGCGTTGTAGGGAGGTTATACAATGAGCAGTTCTTC. Its translation is CSVVGRLYNEQFF. V usage is TRBV29-1 and J usage is TRBJ2-1; possible D gene TRBD2, 6 bases. The germline V gene has CDR1 SQVTM and CDR2 ANQGSEA. The CDR3 has 13 residues. V was clipped by 4 bases and J by 4 bases, with 11 bases between them.

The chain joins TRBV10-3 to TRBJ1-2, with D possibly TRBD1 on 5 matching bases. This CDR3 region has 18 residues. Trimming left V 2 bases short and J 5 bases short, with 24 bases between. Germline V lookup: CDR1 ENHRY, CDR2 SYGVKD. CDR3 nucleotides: TGTGCCATCAGTGAGGGGGGAGATCACGGGCTCAAAGAATATGGCTACACCTTC. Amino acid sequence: CAISEGGDHGLKEYGYTF.

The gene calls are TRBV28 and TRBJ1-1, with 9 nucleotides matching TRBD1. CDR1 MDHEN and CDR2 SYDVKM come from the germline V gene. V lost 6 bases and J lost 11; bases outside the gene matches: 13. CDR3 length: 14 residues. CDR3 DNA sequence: TGTGCCAGCAGGCAGACAGGGGGGGCCCCCTGGGCTTTCTTT. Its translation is CASRQTGGAPWAFF.

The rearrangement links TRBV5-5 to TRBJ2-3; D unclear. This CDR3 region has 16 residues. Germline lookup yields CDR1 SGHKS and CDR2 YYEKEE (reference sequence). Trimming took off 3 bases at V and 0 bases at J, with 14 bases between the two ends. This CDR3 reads CASSSTPPPSTDTQYF. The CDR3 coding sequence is TGTGCCAGCAGCTCTACCCCGCCCCCTAGCACAGATACGCAGTATTTT.

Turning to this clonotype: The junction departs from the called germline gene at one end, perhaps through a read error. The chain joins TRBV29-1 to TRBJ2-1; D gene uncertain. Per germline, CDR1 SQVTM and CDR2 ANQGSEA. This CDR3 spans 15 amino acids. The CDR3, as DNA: TGCAGCGTTGAAAAACTACAAGTATCCTCCAATGAGCAGTTCTTC. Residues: CSVEKLQVSSNEQFF.

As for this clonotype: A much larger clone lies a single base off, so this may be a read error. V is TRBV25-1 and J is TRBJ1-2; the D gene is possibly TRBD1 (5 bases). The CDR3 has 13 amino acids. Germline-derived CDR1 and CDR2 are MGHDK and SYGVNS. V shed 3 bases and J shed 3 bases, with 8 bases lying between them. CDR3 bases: TGTGCCAGCAGTGAGGCACAGGACTATGGCTACACCTTC. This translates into CASSEAQDYGYTF.